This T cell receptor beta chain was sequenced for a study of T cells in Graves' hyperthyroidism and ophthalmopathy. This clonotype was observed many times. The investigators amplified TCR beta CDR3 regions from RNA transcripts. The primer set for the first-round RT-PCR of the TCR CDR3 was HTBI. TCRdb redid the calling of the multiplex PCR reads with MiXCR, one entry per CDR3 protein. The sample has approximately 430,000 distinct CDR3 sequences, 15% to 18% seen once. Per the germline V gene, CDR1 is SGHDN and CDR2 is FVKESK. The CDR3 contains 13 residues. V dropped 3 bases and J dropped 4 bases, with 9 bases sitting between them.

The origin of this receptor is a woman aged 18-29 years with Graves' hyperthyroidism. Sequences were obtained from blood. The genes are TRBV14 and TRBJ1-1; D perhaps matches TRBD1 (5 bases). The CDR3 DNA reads TGTGCCAGCAGCCACCATGGGGCCACTGAAGCTTTCTTT. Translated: CASSHHGATEAFF.